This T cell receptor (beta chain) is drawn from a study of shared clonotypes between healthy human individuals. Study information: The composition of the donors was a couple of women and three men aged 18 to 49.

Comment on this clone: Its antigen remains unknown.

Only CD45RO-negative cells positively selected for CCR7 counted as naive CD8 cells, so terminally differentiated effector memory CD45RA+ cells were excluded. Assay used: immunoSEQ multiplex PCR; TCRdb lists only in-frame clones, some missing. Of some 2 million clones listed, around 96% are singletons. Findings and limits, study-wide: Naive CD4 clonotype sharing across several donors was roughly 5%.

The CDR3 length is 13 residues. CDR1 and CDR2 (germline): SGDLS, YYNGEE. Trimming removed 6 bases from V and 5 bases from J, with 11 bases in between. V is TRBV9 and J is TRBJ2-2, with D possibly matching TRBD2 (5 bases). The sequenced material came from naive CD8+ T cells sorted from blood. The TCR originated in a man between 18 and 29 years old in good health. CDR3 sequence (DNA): TGTGCCAGCAATTGGGGAGAGACCGGGGAGCTGTTTTTT. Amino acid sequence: CASNWGETGELFF.